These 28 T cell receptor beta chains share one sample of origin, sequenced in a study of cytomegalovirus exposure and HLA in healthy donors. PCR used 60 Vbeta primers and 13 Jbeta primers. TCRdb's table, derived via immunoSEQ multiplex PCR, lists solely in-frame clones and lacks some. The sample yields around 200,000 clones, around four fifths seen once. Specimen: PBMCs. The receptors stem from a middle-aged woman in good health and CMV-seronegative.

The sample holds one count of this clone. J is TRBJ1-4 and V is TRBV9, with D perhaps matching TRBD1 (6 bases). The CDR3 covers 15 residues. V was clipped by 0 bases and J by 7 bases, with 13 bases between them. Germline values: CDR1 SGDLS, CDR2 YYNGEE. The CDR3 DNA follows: TGTGCCAGCAGCGTAGCGACAGGATTCTTTGAAAAACTGTTTTTT. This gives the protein CASSVATGFFEKLFF.

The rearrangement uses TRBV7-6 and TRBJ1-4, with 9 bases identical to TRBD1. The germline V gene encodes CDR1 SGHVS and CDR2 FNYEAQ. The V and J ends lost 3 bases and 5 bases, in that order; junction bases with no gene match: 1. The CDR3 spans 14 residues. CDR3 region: CASSFGQGNEKLFF. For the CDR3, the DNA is TGTGCCAGCAGCTTCGGACAGGGGAATGAAAAACTGTTTTTT.

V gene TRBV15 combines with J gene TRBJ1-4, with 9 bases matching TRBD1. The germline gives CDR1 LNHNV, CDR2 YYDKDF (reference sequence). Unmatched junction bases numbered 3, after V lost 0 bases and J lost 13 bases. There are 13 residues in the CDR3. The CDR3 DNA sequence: TGTGCCACCAGCAGAGATTCGACAGGGGGACTGTTTTTT. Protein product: CATSRDSTGGLFF. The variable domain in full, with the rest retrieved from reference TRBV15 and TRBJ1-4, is DAMVIQNPRYQVTQFGKPVTLSCSQTLNHNVMYWYQQKSSQAPKLLFHYYDKDFNNEADTPDNFQSRRPNTSFCFLDIRSPGLGDTAMYLCATSRDSTGGLFFGSGTQLSVL.

CDR3 sequence reads: CASSSDRRNEKLFF. CDR3 DNA sequence: TGTGCCAGCAGCTCGGACAGGAGAAATGAAAAACTGTTTTTT. The chain couples TRBV11-2 to TRBJ1-4, with 7 bases lining up with TRBD1. The germline gives CDR1 SGHAT, CDR2 FQNNGV. The CDR3 extends over 14 amino acids. V lost 4 bases and J lost 5; bases outside the gene matches: 4.

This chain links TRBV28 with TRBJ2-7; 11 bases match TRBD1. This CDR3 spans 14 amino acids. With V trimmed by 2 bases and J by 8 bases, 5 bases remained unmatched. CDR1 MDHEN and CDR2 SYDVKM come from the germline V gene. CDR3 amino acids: CASSLPDRGRKQYF. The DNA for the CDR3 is TGTGCCAGCAGTTTACCGGACAGGGGGCGCAAGCAGTACTTC.

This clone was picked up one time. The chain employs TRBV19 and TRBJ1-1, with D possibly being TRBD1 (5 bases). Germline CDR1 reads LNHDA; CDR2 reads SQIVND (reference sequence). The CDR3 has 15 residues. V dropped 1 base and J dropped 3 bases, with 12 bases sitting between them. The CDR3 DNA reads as TGTGCCAGTAGTATAGGGACTCGGGGGGACACTGAAGCTTTCTTT. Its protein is CASSIGTRGDTEAFF. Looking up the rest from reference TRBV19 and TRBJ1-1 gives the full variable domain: DGGITQSPKYLFRKEGQNVTLSCEQNLNHDAMYWYRQDPGQGLRLIYYSQIVNDFQKGDIAEGYSVSREKKESFPLTVTSAQKNPTAFYLCASSIGTRGDTEAFFGQGTRLTVV.

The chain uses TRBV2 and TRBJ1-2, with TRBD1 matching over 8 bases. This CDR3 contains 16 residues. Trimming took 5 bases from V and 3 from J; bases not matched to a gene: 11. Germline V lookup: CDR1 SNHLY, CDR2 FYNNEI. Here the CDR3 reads CASSRRQGFLDYGYTF. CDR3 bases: TGTGCCAGCAGTCGCCGACAGGGGTTTCTTGACTATGGCTACACCTTC.

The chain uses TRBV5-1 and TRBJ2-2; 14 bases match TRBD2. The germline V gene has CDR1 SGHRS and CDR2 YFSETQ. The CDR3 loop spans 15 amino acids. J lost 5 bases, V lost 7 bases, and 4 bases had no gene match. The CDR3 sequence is CASSGLAGDTGELFF. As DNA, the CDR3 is TGCGCCAGCTCGGGACTAGCGGGAGATACCGGGGAGCTGTTTTTT.

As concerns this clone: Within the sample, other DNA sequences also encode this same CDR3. The CDR3 nucleotides are TGCGCCAGCAGCTTAGGCACGGGAGAGACCCAGTACTTC. Amino acids: CASSLGTGETQYF. V gene TRBV5-1 combines with J gene TRBJ2-5; D call uncertain. Germline V lookup: CDR1 SGHRS, CDR2 YFSETQ. V lost 2 bases and J 4 bases, leaving 9 bases between the germline ends. The CDR3 has 13 residues. Variable domain in full (rest from reference TRBV5-1 and TRBJ2-5): KAGVTQTPRYLIKTRGQQVTLSCSPISGHRSVSWYQQTPGQGLQFLFEYFSETQRNKGNFPGRFSGRQFSNSRSEMNVSTLELGDSALYLCASSLGTGETQYFGPGTRLLVL.

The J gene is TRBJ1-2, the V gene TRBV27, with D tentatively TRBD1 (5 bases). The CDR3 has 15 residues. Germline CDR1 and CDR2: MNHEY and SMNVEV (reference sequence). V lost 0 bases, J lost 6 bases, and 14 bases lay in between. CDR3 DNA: TGTGCCAGCAGTTTATCCGCAGGGTCCGCGGATGGCTACACCTTC. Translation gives CASSLSAGSADGYTF.

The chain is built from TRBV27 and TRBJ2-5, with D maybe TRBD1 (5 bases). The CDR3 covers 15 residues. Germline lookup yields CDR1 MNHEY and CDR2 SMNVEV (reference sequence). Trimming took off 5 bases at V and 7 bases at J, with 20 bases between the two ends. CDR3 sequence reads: CASSPQVASGGTQYF. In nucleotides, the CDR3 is TGTGCCAGCAGTCCACAGGTGGCGTCCGGCGGGACCCAGTACTTC.

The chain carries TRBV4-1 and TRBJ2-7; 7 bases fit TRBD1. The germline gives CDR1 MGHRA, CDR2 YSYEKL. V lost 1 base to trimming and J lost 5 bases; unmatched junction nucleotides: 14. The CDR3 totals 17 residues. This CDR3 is CASSQGPDRVYVHEQYF. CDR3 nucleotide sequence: TGCGCCAGCAGCCAAGGGCCAGACAGGGTGTATGTCCACGAGCAGTACTTC.

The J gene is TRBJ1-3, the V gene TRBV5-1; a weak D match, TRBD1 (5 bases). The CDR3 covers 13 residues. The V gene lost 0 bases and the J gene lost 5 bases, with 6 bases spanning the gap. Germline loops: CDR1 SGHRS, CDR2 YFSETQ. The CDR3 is CASSLAGRNTIYF. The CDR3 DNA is TGCGCCAGCAGCTTGGCAGGGAGAAACACCATATATTTT.

The CDR3 DNA sequence: TGTGCCTGGAGTGTGAACAGGGGGTCTTCACCCCTCCACTTT. Its protein is CAWSVNRGSSPLHF. The rearrangement joins TRBV30 to TRBJ1-6; 8 bases agree with TRBD1. Looked up from germline, CDR1 is GTSNPN and CDR2 is SVGIG (reference sequence). This CDR3 region has 14 residues. V trimming: 0 bases; J trimming: 9 bases; junction bases outside the gene matches: 4.

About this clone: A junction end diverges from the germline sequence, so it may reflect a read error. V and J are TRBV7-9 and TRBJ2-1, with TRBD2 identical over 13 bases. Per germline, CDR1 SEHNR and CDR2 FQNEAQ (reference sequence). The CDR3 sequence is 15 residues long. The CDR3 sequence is CSSSSGLAGVNEQFF. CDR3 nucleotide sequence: TGTTCCAGCAGCTCCGGACTAGCGGGAGTCAATGAGCAGTTCTTC.

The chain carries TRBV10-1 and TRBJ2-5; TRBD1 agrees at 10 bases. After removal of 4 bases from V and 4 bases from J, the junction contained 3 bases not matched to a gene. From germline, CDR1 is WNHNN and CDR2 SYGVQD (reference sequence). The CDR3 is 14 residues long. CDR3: CASSGGDRGETQYF. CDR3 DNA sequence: TGCGCCAGCAGTGGGGGGGACAGGGGAGAGACCCAGTACTTC.

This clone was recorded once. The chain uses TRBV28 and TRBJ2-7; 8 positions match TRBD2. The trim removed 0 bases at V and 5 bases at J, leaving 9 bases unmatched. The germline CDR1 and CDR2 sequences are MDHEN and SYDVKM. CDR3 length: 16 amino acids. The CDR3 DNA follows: TGTGCCAGCAGTTTATGGACGGGACTAGATGTCGACGAGCAGTACTTC. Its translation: CASSLWTGLDVDEQYF.

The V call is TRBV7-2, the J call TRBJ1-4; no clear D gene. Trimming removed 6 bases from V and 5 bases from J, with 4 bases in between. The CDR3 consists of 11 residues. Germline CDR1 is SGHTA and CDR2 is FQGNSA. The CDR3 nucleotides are TGTGCCAGCAGGGGCAATGAAAAACTGTTTTTT. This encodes CASRGNEKLFF.

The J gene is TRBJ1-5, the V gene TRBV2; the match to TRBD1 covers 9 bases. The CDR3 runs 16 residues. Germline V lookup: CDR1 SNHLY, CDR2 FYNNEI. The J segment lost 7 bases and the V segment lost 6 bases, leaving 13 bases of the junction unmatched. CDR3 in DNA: TGTGCCAGCAGGGGGGATGGACAGGGGATCAACCAGCCCCAGCATTTT. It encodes CASRGDGQGINQPQHF.

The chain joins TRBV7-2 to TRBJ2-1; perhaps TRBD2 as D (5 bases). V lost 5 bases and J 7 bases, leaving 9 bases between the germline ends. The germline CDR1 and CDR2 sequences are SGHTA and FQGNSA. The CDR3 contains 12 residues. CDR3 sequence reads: CASSGSGNEQFF. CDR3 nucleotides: TGTGCCAGCAGCGGGAGCGGTAATGAGCAGTTCTTC.

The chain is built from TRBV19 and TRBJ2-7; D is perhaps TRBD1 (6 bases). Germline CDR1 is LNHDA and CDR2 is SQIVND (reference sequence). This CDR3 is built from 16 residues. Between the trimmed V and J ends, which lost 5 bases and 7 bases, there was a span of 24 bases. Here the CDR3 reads CASSEGDNPPHWEQYF. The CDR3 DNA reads TGTGCCAGTAGTGAAGGGGACAACCCCCCACATTGGGAGCAGTACTTC.

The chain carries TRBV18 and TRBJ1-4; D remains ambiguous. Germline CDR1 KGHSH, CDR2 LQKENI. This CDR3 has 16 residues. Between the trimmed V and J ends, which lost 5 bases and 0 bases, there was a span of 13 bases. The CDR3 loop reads CASSSGSSSTNEKLFF. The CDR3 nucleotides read TGTGCCAGCTCATCCGGGTCTTCTTCAACTAATGAAAAACTGTTTTTT.

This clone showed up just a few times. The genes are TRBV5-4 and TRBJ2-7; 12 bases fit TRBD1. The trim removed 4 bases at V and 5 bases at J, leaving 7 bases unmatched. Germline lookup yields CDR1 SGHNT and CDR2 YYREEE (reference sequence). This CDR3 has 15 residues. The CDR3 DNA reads TGTGCCAGCAGCCCGGGGGGACAGGGGGCGAACGAGCAGTACTTC. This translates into CASSPGGQGANEQYF.

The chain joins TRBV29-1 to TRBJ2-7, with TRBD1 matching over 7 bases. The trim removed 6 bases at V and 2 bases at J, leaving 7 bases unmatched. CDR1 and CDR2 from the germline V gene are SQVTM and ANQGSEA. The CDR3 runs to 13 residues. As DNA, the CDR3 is TGCAGCGTGAACAGGGGCCCCACCTACGAGCAGTACTTC. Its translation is CSVNRGPTYEQYF.

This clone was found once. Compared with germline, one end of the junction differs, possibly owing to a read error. The CDR3 spells CASSLYGSSNEQFF. CDR3 coding DNA: TGTGCCAGCAGTTTATATGGCTCCTCCAATGAGCAGTTCTTC. The genes are TRBV27 and TRBJ2-1; D is unresolved. CDR1 and CDR2 (germline): MNHEY, SMNVEV (reference sequence). The CDR3 contains 14 residues.

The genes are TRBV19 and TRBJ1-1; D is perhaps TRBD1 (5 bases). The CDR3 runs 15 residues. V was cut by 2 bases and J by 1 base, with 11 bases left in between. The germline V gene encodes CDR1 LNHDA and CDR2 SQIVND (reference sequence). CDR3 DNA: TGTGCCAGTAGTATACGTGGACAAGCGAACACTGAAGCTTTCTTT. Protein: CASSIRGQANTEAFF.

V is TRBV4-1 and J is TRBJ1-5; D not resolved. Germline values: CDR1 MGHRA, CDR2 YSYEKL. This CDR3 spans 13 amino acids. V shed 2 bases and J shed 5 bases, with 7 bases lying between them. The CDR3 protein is CASSQHEDQPQHF. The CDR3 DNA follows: TGCGCCAGCAGCCAACACGAGGATCAGCCCCAGCATTTT.

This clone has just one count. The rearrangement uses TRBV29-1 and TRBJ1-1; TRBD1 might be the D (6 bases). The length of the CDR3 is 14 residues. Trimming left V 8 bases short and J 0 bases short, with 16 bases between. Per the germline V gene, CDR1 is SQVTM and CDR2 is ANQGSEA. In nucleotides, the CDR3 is TGCAGCTTAGCCGGGGGGGCTGTGAACACTGAAGCTTTCTTT. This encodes CSLAGGAVNTEAFF.